This T cell receptor beta chain comes out of a study of beta chain features in type 1 diabetes. Study-level results: HLA effects on TCRB rearrangement stayed unresolved here. Moderate yet significant TCRB CDR3 shortening was seen in Type 1 diabetes patients in all four CD4+ subsets.

The collection from each donor was one heparinised blood draw averaging around 100 mL. Isolated RNA was reverse transcribed in full, so expressed TCRB transcripts were sequenced. The method was immunoSEQ multiplex PCR; TCRdb's version includes in-frame clones alone and lacks a portion of them. Among about 700,000 clones listed, around an eighth were seen once. With regard to this clone: The antigen is undetermined.

The TCR comes from a man between 18 and 29 years old with type 1 diabetes. The material sequenced was naive CD4+ T cells from blood.

The CDR3 reads CAWSVGIPETQYF. CDR3 DNA sequence: TGTGCCTGGAGTGTAGGGATCCCAGAGACCCAGTACTTC. The chain has TRBV30 and TRBJ2-5; D remains ambiguous. The CDR3 sequence is 13 residues long. The germline V gene has CDR1 GTSNPN and CDR2 SVGIG (reference sequence). With 0 bases removed from V and 4 bases from J, the gap between germline ends came to 9 bases.